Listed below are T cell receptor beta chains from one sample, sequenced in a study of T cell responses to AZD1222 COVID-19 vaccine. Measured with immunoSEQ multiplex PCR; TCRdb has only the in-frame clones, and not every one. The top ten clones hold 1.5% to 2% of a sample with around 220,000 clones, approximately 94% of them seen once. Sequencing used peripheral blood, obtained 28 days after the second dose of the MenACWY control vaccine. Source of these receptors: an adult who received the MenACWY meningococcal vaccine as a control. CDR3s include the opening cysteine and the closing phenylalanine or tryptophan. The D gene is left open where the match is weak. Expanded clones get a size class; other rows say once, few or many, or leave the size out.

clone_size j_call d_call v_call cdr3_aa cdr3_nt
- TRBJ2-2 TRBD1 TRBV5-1 CASSLPTGTGELFF TGCGCCAGCAGCCTACCGACAGGGACCGGGGAGCTGTTTTTT
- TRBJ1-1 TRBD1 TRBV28 CASSDRGRRFTEAFF TGTGCCAGCAGTGACAGGGGGCGCCGATTCACTGAAGCTTTCTTT
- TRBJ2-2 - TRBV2 CASSDISRTGELFF TGTGCCAGCAGTGACATTAGCAGGACCGGGGAGCTGTTTTTT
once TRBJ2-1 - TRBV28 CASRRREPRNIVNIGNEQFF TGTGCCAGCAGGAGACGGGAGCCCAGGAATATTGTAAACATTGGCAATGAGCAGTTCTTC
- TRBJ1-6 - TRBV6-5 CASKEWSSYNSPLHF TGTGCCAGCAAGGAATGGAGCTCCTATAATTCACCCCTCCACTTT
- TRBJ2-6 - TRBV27 CASIRRLGTGANVLTF TGTGCCAGCATCAGAAGGTTAGGGACTGGGGCCAACGTCCTGACTTTC
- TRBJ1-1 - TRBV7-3 CASSLGWYTEAFF TGTGCCAGCAGCTTGGGATGGTACACTGAAGCTTTCTTT
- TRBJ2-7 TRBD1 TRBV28 CASSSPGQGMSYEQYF TGTGCCAGCAGTTCCCCGGGACAGGGAATGTCCTACGAGCAGTACTTC
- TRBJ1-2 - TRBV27 CASSSRAMNGYTF TGTGCCAGCAGTTCTCGGGCGATGAATGGCTACACCTTC
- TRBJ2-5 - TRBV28 CASSWAGQQETQYF TGTGCCAGCAGTTGGGCGGGACAGCAAGAGACCCAGTACTTC
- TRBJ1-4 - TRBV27 CASRDGGTNEKLFF TGTGCCAGCAGGGATGGGGGGACTAATGAAAAACTGTTTTTT
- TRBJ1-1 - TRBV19 CASSIGGITEAFF TGTGCCAGTAGTATAGGGGGTATTACTGAAGCTTTCTTT
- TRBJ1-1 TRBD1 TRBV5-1 CASSRQGATEAFF TGCGCCAGCAGCAGACAGGGGGCTACTGAAGCTTTCTTT
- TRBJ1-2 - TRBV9 CASSLGTAPSDYGYTF TGTGCCAGCAGCTTGGGGACGGCCCCTAGCGACTATGGCTACACCTTC
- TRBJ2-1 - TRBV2 CASSESDSPRANEQFF TGTGCCAGCAGTGAGTCCGACAGTCCCAGGGCCAATGAGCAGTTCTTC
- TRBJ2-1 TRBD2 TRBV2 CASSKSGPRLAGDNEQFF TGTGCCAGCAGTAAGTCAGGTCCTCGACTAGCGGGGGACAATGAGCAGTTCTTC
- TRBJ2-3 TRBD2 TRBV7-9 CASSSSLAGGPDTQYF TGTGCCAGCAGCTCATCACTAGCGGGGGGTCCAGATACGCAGTATTTT
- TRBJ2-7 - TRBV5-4 CASSLVGLQDEQYF TGTGCCAGCAGCTTGGTGGGCCTCCAAGACGAGCAGTACTTC
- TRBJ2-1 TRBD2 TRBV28 CASSLATSGTYNEQFF TGTGCCAGCAGTTTAGCGACTAGCGGCACCTACAATGAGCAGTTCTTC
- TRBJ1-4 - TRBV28 CASSSTWGGAGEKLFF TGTGCCAGCAGTTCAACATGGGGGGGCGCGGGTGAAAAACTGTTTTTT
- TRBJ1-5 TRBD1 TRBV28 CASSLWVGQGGQPQHF TGTGCCAGCAGTTTATGGGTCGGACAGGGGGGACAGCCCCAGCATTTT
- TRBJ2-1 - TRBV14 CASSQDPTFNEQFF TGTGCCAGCAGCCAAGACCCTACTTTCAATGAGCAGTTCTTC
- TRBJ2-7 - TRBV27 CASSLNGKGSHEQYF TGTGCCAGCAGTTTAAATGGGAAGGGTAGCCACGAGCAGTACTTC
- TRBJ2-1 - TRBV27 CASRSAASGDEQFF TGTGCCAGCAGGTCGGCAGCCTCAGGCGATGAGCAGTTCTTC
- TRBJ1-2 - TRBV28 CASSSPGAYGYTF TGTGCCAGCAGTTCACCAGGGGCCTATGGCTACACCTTC
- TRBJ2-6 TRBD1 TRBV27 CAIGQGRSGANVLTF TGTGCCATCGGACAGGGCCGCTCTGGGGCCAACGTCCTGACTTTC
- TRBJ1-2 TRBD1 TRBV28 CASSLGGQGAFNYGYTF TGTGCCAGCAGTTTAGGAGGACAGGGGGCGTTTAACTATGGCTACACCTTC
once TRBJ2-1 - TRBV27 CATGGTYNEQFF TGTGCCACCGGTGGGACTTACAATGAGCAGTTCTTC
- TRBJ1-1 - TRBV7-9 CASSRELEAFF TGTGCCAGCAGCAGGGAACTCGAAGCTTTCTTT
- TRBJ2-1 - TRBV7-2 CASSLASATYNEQFF TGTGCCAGCAGCTTGGCTAGCGCAACCTACAATGAGCAGTTCTTC
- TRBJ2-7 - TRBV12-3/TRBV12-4 CASSPGDEQYF TGTGCCAGCAGTCCCGGTGACGAGCAGTACTTC
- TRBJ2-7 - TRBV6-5 CASSYSNEQYF TGTGCCAGCAGTTACTCCAACGAGCAGTACTTC
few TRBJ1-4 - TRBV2 CASCPSGTAGEKLFF TGTGCCAGCTGCCCTTCCGGGACTGCCGGTGAAAAACTGTTTTTT
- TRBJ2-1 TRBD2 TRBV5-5 CASSFAGVYNEQFF TGTGCCAGCAGCTTCGCGGGGGTCTACAATGAGCAGTTCTTC
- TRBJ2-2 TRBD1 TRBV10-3 CAISEGTGDSGELFF TGTGCCATCAGTGAGGGGACAGGGGATTCCGGGGAGCTGTTTTTT
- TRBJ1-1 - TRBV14 CASTQGASRTEAFF TGTGCCAGCACCCAAGGGGCCTCACGCACTGAAGCTTTCTTT
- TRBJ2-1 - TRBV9 CASSVGVSADLDEQFF TGTGCCAGCAGCGTAGGGGTTAGCGCGGACTTGGATGAGCAGTTCTTC
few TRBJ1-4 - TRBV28 CASIGAPGATNEKLFF TGTGCCAGCATTGGGGCACCCGGCGCAACTAATGAAAAACTGTTTTTT
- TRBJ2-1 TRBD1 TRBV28 CASRYGTGFYNEQFF TGTGCCAGCAGATACGGGACAGGGTTCTACAATGAGCAGTTCTTC
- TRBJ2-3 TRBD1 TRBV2 CASSGLQGFTDTQYF TGTGCCAGCAGTGGGTTACAGGGGTTCACAGATACGCAGTATTTT
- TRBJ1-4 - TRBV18 CASSPLSNEKLFF TGTGCCAGCTCACCACTGTCTAATGAAAAACTGTTTTTT
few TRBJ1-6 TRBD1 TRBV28 CASSSGQADYSPLHF TGTGCCAGCAGTTCAGGACAGGCTGATTATTCACCCCTCCACTTT
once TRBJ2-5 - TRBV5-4 CASSSWTSTGRSQETQYF TGTGCCAGCAGCTCTTGGACCTCCACCGGGCGGTCCCAAGAGACCCAGTACTTC
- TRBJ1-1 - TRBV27 CASAPGATTEAFF TGTGCCAGCGCCCCGGGGGCGACCACTGAAGCTTTCTTT
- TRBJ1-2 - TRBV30 CAWSLLRGPNGYTF TGTGCCTGGAGTCTCCTCAGGGGTCCGAATGGCTACACCTTC
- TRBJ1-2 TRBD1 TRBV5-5 CASSSQGADYGYTF TGTGCCAGCAGCTCTCAGGGGGCGGACTATGGCTACACCTTC
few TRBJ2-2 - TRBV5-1 CASSLVQGGLGELFF TGCGCCAGCAGCTTGGTGCAGGGGGGCCTTGGGGAGCTGTTTTTT